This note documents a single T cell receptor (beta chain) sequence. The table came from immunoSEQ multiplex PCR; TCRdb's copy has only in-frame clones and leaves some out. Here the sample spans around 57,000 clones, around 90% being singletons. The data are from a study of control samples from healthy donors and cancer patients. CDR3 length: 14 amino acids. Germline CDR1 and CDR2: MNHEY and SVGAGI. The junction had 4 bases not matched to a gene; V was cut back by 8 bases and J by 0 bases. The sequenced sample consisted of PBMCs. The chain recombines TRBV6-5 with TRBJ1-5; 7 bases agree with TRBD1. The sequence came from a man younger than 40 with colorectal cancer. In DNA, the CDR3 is TGTGCCAGCGGGACAGATATTAGCAATCAGCCCCAGCATTTT. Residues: CASGTDISNQPQHF.